These 8 T cell receptor beta chains were sequenced from one sample in a study of lung T cells in sarcoidosis with Löfgren's syndrome. TCRdb re-analysed the reads in MiXCR, keeping a single row per CDR3 protein. The data show about 63,000 distinct CDR3 sequences, 21% seen once. The specimen sequenced was CD4+ T cells from PBMCs. These TCRs come from a human donor with sarcoidosis (Löfgren's syndrome or another form), or a control subject (not recorded which).

There are many counts of this clonotype. The genes are TRBV28 and TRBJ1-2; 11 bases are a match to TRBD1. The CDR3 contains 14 residues. Germline loops: CDR1 MDHEN, CDR2 SYDVKM. V gave up 2 bases and J gave up 8 bases; unmatched junction bases: 4. DNA of the CDR3: TGTGCCAGCAGTTTACGGGACAGGGGGGGAGGCTACACCTTC. This codes for CASSLRDRGGGYTF.

This clonotype came up many times. The chain links TRBV28 to TRBJ2-7; TRBD2 aligns across 8 bases. J was trimmed by 2 bases and V by 5 bases; bases with no gene match: 11. CDR3 length: 16 residues. The germline CDR1 and CDR2 sequences are MDHEN and SYDVKM. CDR3 in DNA: TGTGCCAGCAGTGTAACCTATAGCGGGGTGGCCTACGAGCAGTACTTC. It translates to CASSVTYSGVAYEQYF.

This clonotype was observed a handful of times. A junction boundary mismatches the germline segment, possibly from a read error. The chain combines TRBV6-1 with TRBJ2-1, with D hard to call. The CDR3 is 13 residues long. Looked up from germline, CDR1 is MNHNS and CDR2 is SASEGT. In DNA, the CDR3 is TGTGCCATCAGTGTTGGGGACTACAATGAGCAGTTCTTC. This gives the protein CAISVGDYNEQFF.

This clonotype occurred a few times. The chain couples TRBV10-2 to TRBJ2-2; 9 bases fit TRBD1. CDR1 is WSHSY and CDR2 is SAAADI in the germline V gene. The CDR3 sequence is 14 residues long. The V and J ends lost 7 bases and 4 bases, in that order; junction bases with no gene match: 4. The CDR3 DNA follows: TGCGCCAGCAAGACAGGGGGGTCCACCGGGGAGCTGTTTTTT. This sequence encodes CASKTGGSTGELFF.

On this clonotype itself: A much larger clone sits a single nucleotide away, making a read error possible. V is TRBV7-2 and J is TRBJ1-4; no clear D. The germline V gene has CDR1 SGHTA and CDR2 FQGNSA. The CDR3 runs 15 residues. In nucleotides, the CDR3 is TGTGCCAGCAGCTTAGGTGGCAGCTTGAATGAAGAACTGTTTTTT. This translates into CASSLGGSLNEELFF.

This clonotype occurred a few times. The junction does not match germline at one end; this may be a read error. The chain joins TRBV10-1 to TRBJ2-1; D could derive from TRBD1 or TRBD2 (5 bases each). The CDR3 consists of 16 residues. Germline V gives CDR1 WNHNN, CDR2 SYGVQD (reference sequence). CDR3 coding DNA: TGCGCCAGCAGTGATAACGGGGCCCGAACCTACAATGAACAGTTCTTC. Amino acids: CASSDNGARTYNEQFF.

In the case of this clonotype: The junction does not match germline at one end; this may be a read error. This rearrangement joins TRBV19 to TRBJ2-7; TRBD2 aligns across 7 bases. The CDR3 is 12 amino acids. Per germline, CDR1 LNHDA and CDR2 SQIVND (reference sequence). The CDR3 loop is CASSPRGCEQCF. The CDR3, as DNA: TGTGCCAGTAGTCCGCGGGGGTGCGAGCAGTGCTTC.

In this sample, this clonotype turned up many times. The chain carries TRBV2 and TRBJ1-5, with D tentatively TRBD1 (6 bases). V was shortened by 6 bases and J by 4 bases, with 16 bases between the two germline ends. CDR1 is SNHLY and CDR2 is FYNNEI in the germline V gene. CDR3 length: 15 amino acids. CDR3 in DNA: TGTGCCAGCAGGGTGGACAGAGTGGTAAATCAGCCCCAGCATTTT. This sequence encodes CASRVDRVVNQPQHF. The full variable domain, rest sourced from reference TRBV2 and TRBJ1-5, is EPEVTQTPSHQVTQMGQEVILRCVPISNHLYFYWYRQILGQKVEFLVSFYNNEISEKSEIFDDQFSVERPDGSNFTLKIRSTKLEDSAMYFCASRVDRVVNQPQHFGDGTRLSIL.